This TCR beta chain was sequenced during a study of blood T cell repertoires in COVID-19. Study details: The cDNA or gDNA used as material had been derived from T cells, B-cell-depleted T cells, or PBMCs.

Profiled with immunoSEQ multiplex PCR; TCRdb holds only in-frame clones, not every one. The data contain about 130,000 clones, around 80% of them singletons. Followed longitudinally, the Seattle patients had been enrolled during active infection. The CDR3 covers 15 residues. Germline-derived CDR1 and CDR2 are MRHNA and SNTAGT. V lost 5 bases, J lost 1 base, and 3 bases stayed unmatched. Sequences were obtained from peripheral blood. The chain uses TRBV6-4 and TRBJ2-3; 10 bases line up with TRBD2. The receptor comes from a man younger than 45 with COVID-19, enrolled during active disease. The chain's CDR3 is CASSPAGGGTDTQYF. The CDR3 bases are TGTGCCAGCAGTCCAGCGGGAGGGGGCACAGATACGCAGTATTTT.